This TCR beta chain was sequenced in a study of T cell responses to AZD1222 COVID-19 vaccine. Study-level information: It was second doses at about 4 or about 12 weeks that were pooled.

As concerns this clone: Its antigen is undetermined.

Whole-study findings and limits: Possibly, clonal diversity was underestimated; donors were largely white British and included more females.

The data were produced by immunoSEQ multiplex PCR, yet TCRdb's version contains in-frame clones alone and is incomplete. The data contain 100,000 or so clones, more than 75% of them singletons. Germline CDR1 LGHNA, CDR2 YNFKEQ. The V and J ends lost 4 bases and 1 base respectively, with 16 bases between them. The CDR3 runs 16 residues. This chain connects TRBV4-2 to TRBJ1-1; D possibly corresponds to TRBD1 (5 bases). The TCR sequence derives from an adult in good health. The sequencing here drew on peripheral blood, taken on day 0 of AZD1222 vaccination. The CDR3 sequence is CASSPGTGRRNTEAFF. The CDR3 DNA is TGTGCCAGCAGCCCGGGGACGGGTAGGAGGAACACTGAAGCTTTCTTT.